This T cell receptor beta chain stems from a study of blood T cell repertoires in COVID-19. About the research overall: Spain, Italy and the United States supplied samples that represented acute and convalescent COVID-19. PBMCs, B-cell-depleted T cells, or T cells provided the cDNA or gDNA that made up the material.

Original methodology: The authors estimated nucleated cell counts from reference gene primer amplification. Clones were sequenced by immunoSEQ multiplex PCR, and TCRdb holds only the in-frame ones, with some missing. For V, J and clone size, that table is used; D and trimming come from the DNA. The repertoire includes some 230,000 clones, more than 75% of them detected once, and around 0.96% sits in the top ten. This clone showed up many times. Input material: peripheral blood. This TCR was recovered from a middle-aged man with acute or convalescent COVID-19.

CDR3 sequence (DNA): TGTGCCGGGGAAGGGGATCAGCCCCAGCATTTT. Its translation is CAGEGDQPQHF. This sequence joins TRBV27 and TRBJ1-5, with D possibly matching TRBD1 (5 bases). The CDR3 runs 11 residues. The ends were cut back, 11 bases at V and 5 bases at J, with 10 bases in the middle. Germline CDR1 is MNHEY and CDR2 is SMNVEV (reference sequence).